This entry describes one T cell receptor beta chain. Its target antigen remains unknown. The input lacks base qualities; no much larger clone sits a single base away. This entry belongs to a study of T cell changes during pregnancy in multiple sclerosis (dated by TCRdb to about 2019). As for the study more broadly: The study examined how the T cell repertoire changed over the course of pregnancy in women with multiple sclerosis.

Between the V and J ends, shortened by 0 bases and 6 bases respectively, the junction contains 11 bases. Measured from the cysteine to the phenylalanine, the CDR3 is 14 residues long. Solely the CDR3 DNA is kept, with 42 bases framed from the first base. CDR1 SGHRS and CDR2 YFSETQ were looked up in the germline V gene. Library prep was done by the immunoSEQ multiplex PCR assay. TCRdb took over this immuneACCESS table, retaining in-frame rearrangements with V and J assigned. Such tables are incomplete; in checked studies, under half of the missing clones stem from an unresolved V gene, and the remainder is unexplained. The sample profile shows roughly 61,000 clones; roughly 90% of them were found once. Over 3% of the sample is held by the ten biggest clonotypes.

The rearranged chain carries TRBV5-1 and TRBJ2-3; TRBD1 is a possible D gene, resting on 5 matching bases. Sequenced here: peripheral blood, sampled in the first trimester of pregnancy. The TCR comes from a female donor in good health, enrolled as a control in a pregnancy study. The CDR3 reads CASSLVGVLDTQYF. The DNA reads as follows: TGCGCCAGCAGCTTGGTAGGGGTTTTGGATACGCAGTATTTT.